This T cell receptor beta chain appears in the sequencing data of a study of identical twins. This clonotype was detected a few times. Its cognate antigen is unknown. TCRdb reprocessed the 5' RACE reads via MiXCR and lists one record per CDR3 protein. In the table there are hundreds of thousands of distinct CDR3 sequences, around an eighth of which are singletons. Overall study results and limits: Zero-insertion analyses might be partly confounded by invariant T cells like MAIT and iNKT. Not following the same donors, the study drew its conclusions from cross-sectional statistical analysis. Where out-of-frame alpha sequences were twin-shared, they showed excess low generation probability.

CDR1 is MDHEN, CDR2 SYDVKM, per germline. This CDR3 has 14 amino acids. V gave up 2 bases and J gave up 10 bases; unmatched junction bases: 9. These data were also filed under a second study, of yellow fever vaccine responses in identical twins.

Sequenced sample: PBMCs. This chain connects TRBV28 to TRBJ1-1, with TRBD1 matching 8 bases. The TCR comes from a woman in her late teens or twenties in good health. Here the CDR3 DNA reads TGTGCCAGCAGTTTAAAAAGGGGACAGGTATCAGCTTTCTTT. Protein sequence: CASSLKRGQVSAFF.